The 20 T cell receptor beta chains in this list originate from one sample, sequenced in a study of OX40 agonist ivuxolimab in advanced cancers. Measured with immunoSEQ multiplex PCR; TCRdb has only the in-frame clones, and not every one. The data contain 71,000 or so clones, approximately 93% of them seen just once; the ten biggest clones take up approximately 2.2%. The sample here was CD4+ or CD8+ T cells sorted from blood, taken in a trial of the OX40 agonist ivuxolimab. Receptors originate from an adult with an advanced solid tumor such as melanoma, head and neck, liver or kidney cancer.

The chain uses TRBV11-3 and TRBJ2-6; D unresolved. The V end lost 1 base, the J end lost 1 base, and 14 bases lay between the germline ends. This CDR3 has 18 amino acids. Germline V lookup: CDR1 SGHNT, CDR2 YENEEA. CDR3 DNA: TGTGCCAGCAGCTTAGGTGGCAGACGTCTTTCTGGGGCCAACGTCCTGACTTTC. Protein: CASSLGGRRLSGANVLTF.

This rearrangement joins TRBV5-1 to TRBJ2-6; D not resolved. V was trimmed by 0 bases and J by 0 bases, leaving 1 base between them. The germline CDR1 and CDR2 sequences are SGHRS and YFSETQ. The CDR3 covers 14 residues. CDR3 protein: CASSLVSGANVLTF. CDR3 coding DNA: TGCGCCAGCAGCTTGGTCTCTGGGGCCAACGTCCTGACTTTC.

The chain joins TRBV7-9 to TRBJ2-3, with D possibly matching TRBD2 (5 bases). CDR1 is SEHNR and CDR2 is FQNEAQ in the germline V gene (reference sequence). The CDR3 contains 14 residues. Trimming removed 8 bases at V and 5 bases at J, with 17 bases between. The CDR3 DNA sequence: TGTGCCAGCCCCCCACTAGGATATATAGATACGCAGTATTTT. Amino acid sequence: CASPPLGYIDTQYF.

The V and J genes are TRBV5-5 and TRBJ2-5; unclear D gene. V was pared by 0 bases and J by 3 bases, with 0 bases between. The CDR3 runs 11 residues. Germline V gene lookup returns CDR1 SGHKS and CDR2 YYEKEE (reference sequence). The DNA of the CDR3 is TGTGCCAGCAGCTTGGAAGAGACCCAGTACTTC. This sequence encodes CASSLEETQYF.

The chain links TRBV4-1 to TRBJ1-6; 7 bases are a match to TRBD1. V gave up 3 bases and J gave up 7 bases; unmatched junction bases: 6. Germline V gene sequence: CDR1 MGHRA, CDR2 YSYEKL. This CDR3 contains 15 residues. CDR3 loop: CASSQATGWNSPLHF. Here the CDR3 DNA reads TGCGCCAGCAGCCAGGCGACAGGGTGGAATTCACCCCTCCACTTT.

The V and J genes are TRBV27 and TRBJ2-2, with D possibly matching TRBD1 (5 bases). Germline loops: CDR1 MNHEY, CDR2 SMNVEV (reference sequence). The CDR3 runs to 16 residues. Trimming cost V 1 base and J 0 bases, with 9 bases left between them. The CDR3 sequence is CASSLLGPPNTGELFF. DNA of the CDR3: TGTGCCAGCAGTTTATTGGGGCCCCCGAACACCGGGGAGCTGTTTTTT.

This clone was counted a few times. V usage is TRBV19 and J usage is TRBJ2-6; TRBD2 matches 9 bases. This CDR3 is 18 amino acids long. J gave up 3 bases and V 7 bases, and 13 bases lay outside the gene matches. Germline CDR1 and CDR2: LNHDA and SQIVND (reference sequence). CDR3 nucleotide sequence: TGTGCCAGTATGATGCGGGGGGGCCAGGTTAGTGGGGCCAACGTCCTGACTTTC. Its protein product is CASMMRGGQVSGANVLTF.

This chain's CDR3 is CASSQDLARETQYF. The CDR3 nucleotides are TGTGCCAGCAGCCAAGATTTAGCTAGAGAGACCCAGTACTTC. The chain carries TRBV4-2 and TRBJ2-5; unclear D gene. The CDR3 covers 14 residues. Per germline, CDR1 LGHNA and CDR2 YNFKEQ. Trimming cost V 0 bases and J 4 bases, with 9 bases left between them.

J is TRBJ1-1 and V is TRBV6-1; D not certain. Germline V gene sequence: CDR1 MNHNS, CDR2 SASEGT. Trimming cost V 5 bases and J 2 bases, with 9 bases left between them. The CDR3 totals 13 residues. Here the CDR3 reads CASSFELNTEAFF. The DNA of the CDR3 is TGTGCCAGCAGTTTTGAGCTTAACACTGAAGCTTTCTTT.

The V gene is TRBV7-2, the J gene TRBJ2-6; 8 bases are shared with TRBD1. The germline CDR1 and CDR2 sequences are SGHTA and FQGNSA. The CDR3 sequence is 18 residues long. The V segment lost 3 bases and the J segment 2 bases; nucleotides outside the gene matches: 9. CDR3 in DNA: TGTGCCAGCAGCTTCCACCGACAGGGGTCCCCTGGGGCCAACGTCCTGACTTTC. It is translated as CASSFHRQGSPGANVLTF.

The sample holds a few counts of this clone. The chain combines TRBV18 with TRBJ2-1, with 11 bases matching TRBD2. Germline loops: CDR1 KGHSH, CDR2 LQKENI. This CDR3 is 15 amino acids long. V shed 0 bases and J 8 bases; nucleotides not matched to a gene: 3. CDR3 nucleotides: TGTGCCAGCTCACCACCGGGACTAGCGGTGTATGAGCAGTTCTTC. Translating gives CASSPPGLAVYEQFF.

The chain is built from TRBV27 and TRBJ2-1, with a tentative D call TRBD2 (5 bases). The CDR3 consists of 16 residues. V lost 0 bases to trimming and J lost 7 bases, with 16 bases between them. The germline V gene encodes CDR1 MNHEY and CDR2 SMNVEV (reference sequence). CDR3 residues: CASSLSVGVIGNEQFF. CDR3 coding DNA: TGTGCCAGCAGTTTATCGGTGGGAGTGATCGGGAATGAGCAGTTCTTC.

This clone has only one observation. The chain has TRBV6-5 and TRBJ1-2; 9 bases are shared with TRBD1. Unmatched junction bases numbered 8, after V lost 7 bases and J lost 8 bases. There are 13 residues in the CDR3. Germline CDR1 is MNHEY and CDR2 is SVGAGI. The CDR3 loop reads CASTMDRGLGYTF. The DNA of the CDR3 is TGTGCCAGCACCATGGACAGGGGACTAGGCTACACCTTC.

Remarks on this clone: The junction and the germline gene differ at one end; a read error may be behind it. This chain joins TRBV10-3 and TRBJ2-4, with 8 positions matching TRBD2. The V gene's germline CDR1 is ENHRY and CDR2 SYGVKD. The CDR3 totals 17 residues. CDR3 in amino acids: CASSYLSGAQAKNIQYF. The CDR3 DNA follows: TGTGCCAGCAGTTACCTTAGCGGGGCTCAAGCCAAAAACATTCAGTACTTC.

This chain connects TRBV5-6 to TRBJ1-2; perhaps TRBD1 as D (5 bases). Deletions cut 4 bases from V and 4 bases from J, with 17 bases between. Germline V gene sequence: CDR1 SGHDT, CDR2 YYEEEE. The CDR3 is made up of 15 amino acids. CDR3 in DNA: TGTGCCAGCAGCCCCGAACCAGGGAGGGGCTATGGCTACACCTTC. Its protein is CASSPEPGRGYGYTF.

The rearrangement joins TRBV9 to TRBJ2-1, with a tentative D call TRBD1 (6 bases). This CDR3 contains 15 residues. The V and J ends lost 3 bases and 2 bases respectively, with 12 bases between them. Per germline, CDR1 SGDLS and CDR2 YYNGEE. The CDR3 reads CASSATGSTYNEQFF. The CDR3 DNA follows: TGTGCCAGCAGCGCTACAGGGTCTACCTACAATGAGCAGTTCTTC.

The chain uses TRBV4-1 and TRBJ2-2, with unresolved D. Germline V lookup: CDR1 MGHRA, CDR2 YSYEKL. The CDR3 consists of 15 residues. The germline V and J ends were trimmed by 0 bases and 5 bases, with 10 bases remaining between them. CDR3 region: CASSQERSRTGELFF. In nucleotides, the CDR3 is TGCGCCAGCAGCCAAGAAAGAAGTAGGACCGGGGAGCTGTTTTTT.

This rearrangement joins TRBV7-2 to TRBJ2-7; weak D call: TRBD2 (6 bases). Trimming took 1 base from V and 2 from J, leaving 15 bases between them. Per germline, CDR1 SGHTA and CDR2 FQGNSA. The CDR3 is made up of 16 amino acids. This CDR3 is CASSLGPPGGPYEQYF. The CDR3 region has the DNA TGTGCCAGCAGCTTAGGTCCCCCCGGGGGACCCTACGAGCAGTACTTC.

The V call is TRBV7-2, the J call TRBJ1-6, with 9 nucleotides matching TRBD1. V lost 5 bases, J lost 9 bases, and 5 bases stayed unmatched. CDR1 and CDR2 (germline): SGHTA, FQGNSA. The CDR3 loop spans 14 amino acids. CDR3 nucleotides: TGTGCCAGCAGCCCTTGGACAGGGGTTTCACCCCTCCACTTT. This gives the protein CASSPWTGVSPLHF.

V usage is TRBV6-6 and J usage is TRBJ1-3; TRBD1 might be the D (5 bases). Looked up from germline, CDR1 is MNHNY and CDR2 is SVGAGI (reference sequence). This CDR3 comprises 16 residues. V gave up 0 bases and J gave up 2 bases, with 11 bases separating them. Here the CDR3 DNA reads TGTGCCAGCAGTTACTCGGGGGGAAGGGCTGGAAACACCATATATTTT. This codes for CASSYSGGRAGNTIYF.